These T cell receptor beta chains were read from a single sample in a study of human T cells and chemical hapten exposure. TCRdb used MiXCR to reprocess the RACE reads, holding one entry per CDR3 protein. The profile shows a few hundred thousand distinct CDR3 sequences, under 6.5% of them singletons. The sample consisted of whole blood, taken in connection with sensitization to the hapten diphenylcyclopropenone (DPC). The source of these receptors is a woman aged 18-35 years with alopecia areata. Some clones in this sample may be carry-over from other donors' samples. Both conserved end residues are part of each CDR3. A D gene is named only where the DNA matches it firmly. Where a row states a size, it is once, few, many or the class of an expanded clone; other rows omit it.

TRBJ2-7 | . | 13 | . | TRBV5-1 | TGCGCCAGCAGCTTGGGAAACAGGAACGAGCAGTACTTC | CASSLGNRNEQYF
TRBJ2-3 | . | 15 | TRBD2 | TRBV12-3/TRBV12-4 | TGTGCCAGCTCTCCCCGGGGACTAGAGGGAGATACGCAGTATTTT | CASSPRGLEGDTQYF
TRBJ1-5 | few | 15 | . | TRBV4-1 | TGCGCCAGCAGCCAAGTGTTGGGGGGGACTCAGCCCCAGCATTTT | CASSQVLGGTQPQHF
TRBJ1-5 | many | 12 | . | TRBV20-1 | TGCAGTGCCGACAATAGCAATCAGCCCCAGCATTTT | CSADNSNQPQHF
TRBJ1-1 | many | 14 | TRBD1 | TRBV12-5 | TGTGCTAGTGCGCAGGGGGCTAGGAACACTGAAGCTTTCTTT | CASAQGARNTEAFF
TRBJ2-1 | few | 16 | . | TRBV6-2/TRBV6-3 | TGTGCCAGCAGCCCCCCCACAGGGCCCTCTAGGCATGAGCAGTTCTTC | CASSPPTGPSRHEQFF
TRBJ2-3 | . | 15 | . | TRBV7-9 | TGTGCCAGCGCGTCATACCGGCAGGGGACAGATACGCAGTATTTT | CASASYRQGTDTQYF
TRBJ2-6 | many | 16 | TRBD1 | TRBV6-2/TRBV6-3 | TGTGCCAGCAGACGGACAGGATACTCTGGGGCCAACGTCCTGACTTTC | CASRRTGYSGANVLTF
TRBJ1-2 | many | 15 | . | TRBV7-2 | TGTGCCAGCAGCTTAAGTCAGCCGGGGCAGGGCGGCTACACCTTC | CASSLSQPGQGGYTF
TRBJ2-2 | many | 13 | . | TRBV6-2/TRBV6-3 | TGTGCCAGCAGCCCGACAGACACCGGGGAGCTGTTTTTT | CASSPTDTGELFF
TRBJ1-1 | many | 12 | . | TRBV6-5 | TGTGCCAGCAGTACTTGGGGCACTGAAGCTTTCTTT | CASSTWGTEAFF
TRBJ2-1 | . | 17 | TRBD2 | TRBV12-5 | TGTGCTAGTGCCCCCGTTGAAGGGCTAGCGGGGGCCCACGAGCAGTTCTTC | CASAPVEGLAGAHEQFF
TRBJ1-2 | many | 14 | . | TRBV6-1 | TGTGCCAGCAGAGCAGGGTCGGTCTATGAAGGCTACACCTTC | CASRAGSVYEGYTF
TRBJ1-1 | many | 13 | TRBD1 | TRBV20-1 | TGCAGTGCTAGTAGGCAGGGGGGCACTGAAGCTTTCTTT | CSASRQGGTEAFF
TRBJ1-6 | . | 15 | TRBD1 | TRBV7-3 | TGTGCCAGCAGCCTCCAGACAGGGCGCAATTCACCCCTCCACTTT | CASSLQTGRNSPLHF
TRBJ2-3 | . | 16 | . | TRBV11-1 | TGTGCCAGCAGCTCTGCTCGACTCGGAACTAGAGATACGCAGTATTTT | CASSSARLGTRDTQYF
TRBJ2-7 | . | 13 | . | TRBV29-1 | TGCAGCGTTGGGCGCGGCTCACCCAACGAGCAGTACTTC | CSVGRGSPNEQYF
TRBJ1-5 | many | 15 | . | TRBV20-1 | TGCAGCGGAGGGGTAGGGTCAGGCCTCCTTCAGCCCCAGCATTTT | CSGGVGSGLLQPQHF
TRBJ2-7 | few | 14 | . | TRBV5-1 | TGCGCCAGCAGCTGGGCAGGTCAAGCCTACGAGCAGTACTTC | CASSWAGQAYEQYF
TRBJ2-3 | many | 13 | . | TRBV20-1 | TGCAGTGCTAGAGGGCCGGGTGCAGATACGCAGTATTTT | CSARGPGADTQYF
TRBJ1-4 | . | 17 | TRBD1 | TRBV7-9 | TGTGCCAGCAGTATAGCCCTAGGGGGCGGAACTAATGAAAAACTGTTTTTT | CASSIALGGGTNEKLFF
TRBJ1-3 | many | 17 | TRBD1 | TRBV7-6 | TGTGCCAGCAGCTTTATGGGACAGGGGTTCTACGAGAACACCATATATTTT | CASSFMGQGFYENTIYF
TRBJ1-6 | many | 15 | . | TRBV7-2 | TGTGCCAGCAGCTCCCGGAGCTCCTATAATTCACCCCTCCACTTT | CASSSRSSYNSPLHF
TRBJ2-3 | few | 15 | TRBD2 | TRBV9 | TGTGCCAGCAGCCCGACGCGGGGGAGCACAGATACGCAGTATTTT | CASSPTRGSTDTQYF
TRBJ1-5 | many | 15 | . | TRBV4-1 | TGCGCCAGCAGCCAAGTAGACAGTAGCAATCAGCCCCAGCATTTT | CASSQVDSSNQPQHF
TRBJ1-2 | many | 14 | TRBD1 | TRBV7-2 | TGTGCCAGCAGCCCACAGGGGGCTCGCTATGGCTACACCTTC | CASSPQGARYGYTF
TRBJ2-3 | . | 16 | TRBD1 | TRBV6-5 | TGTGCCAGCAGTCTCTCCTCCGGGACAGAAACAGATACGCAGTATTTT | CASSLSSGTETDTQYF
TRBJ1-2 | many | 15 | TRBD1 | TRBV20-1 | TGCAGTGCTGTTCTAACTACAGGGACAGGAGGCGGCTACACCTTC | CSAVLTTGTGGGYTF
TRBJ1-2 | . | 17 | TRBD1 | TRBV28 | TGTGCCAGCAGTCCAACCGGGACAGGGGGACTATACTATGGCTACACCTTC | CASSPTGTGGLYYGYTF